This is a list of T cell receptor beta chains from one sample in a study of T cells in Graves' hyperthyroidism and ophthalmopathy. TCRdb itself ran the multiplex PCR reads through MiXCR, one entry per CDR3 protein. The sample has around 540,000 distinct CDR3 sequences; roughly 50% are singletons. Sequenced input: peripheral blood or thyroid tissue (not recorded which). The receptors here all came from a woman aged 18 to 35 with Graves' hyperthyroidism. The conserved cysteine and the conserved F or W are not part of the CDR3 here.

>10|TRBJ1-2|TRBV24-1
ATSASDYGYT
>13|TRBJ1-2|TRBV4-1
ASSQGPVTNYGYT
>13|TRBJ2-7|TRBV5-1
ASSLSTPLSYEQY
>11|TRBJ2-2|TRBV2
ASSGTGFGELF
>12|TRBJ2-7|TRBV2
ASSGSGGTYEQY
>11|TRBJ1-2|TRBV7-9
ATQGQGDYGYT
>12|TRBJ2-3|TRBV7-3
ASSLNPSGYTQY
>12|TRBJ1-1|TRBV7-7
ASSLALFSPEAS
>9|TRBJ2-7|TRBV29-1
SVEGAVEQY
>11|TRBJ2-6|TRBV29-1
SAWDQGKRTEA
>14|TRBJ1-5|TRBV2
ASSPVRRPYNQPQH
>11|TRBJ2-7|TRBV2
ASSLAVGLSQY
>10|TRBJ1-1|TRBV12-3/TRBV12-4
ASTQRDTEAF
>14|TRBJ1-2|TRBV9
ASSLPATGGSYGYT
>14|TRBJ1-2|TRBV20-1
SASPGTVLFHYGYT
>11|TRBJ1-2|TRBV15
ATSAQRGAGYT